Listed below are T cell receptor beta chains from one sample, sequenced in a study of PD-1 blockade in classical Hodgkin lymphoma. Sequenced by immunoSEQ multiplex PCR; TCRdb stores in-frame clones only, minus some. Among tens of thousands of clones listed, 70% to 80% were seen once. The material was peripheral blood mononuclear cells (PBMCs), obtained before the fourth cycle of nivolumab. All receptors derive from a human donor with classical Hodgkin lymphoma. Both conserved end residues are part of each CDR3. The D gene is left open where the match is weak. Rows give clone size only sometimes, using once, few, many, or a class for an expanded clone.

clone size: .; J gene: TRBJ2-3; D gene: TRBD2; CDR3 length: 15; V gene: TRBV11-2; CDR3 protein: CASSRARGGPDTQYF; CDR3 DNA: TGTGCCAGCAGCCGGGCGCGGGGGGGCCCCGATACGCAGTATTTT
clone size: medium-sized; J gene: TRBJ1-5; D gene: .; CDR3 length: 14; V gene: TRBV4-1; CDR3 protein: CASSQVEGNQPQHF; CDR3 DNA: TGCGCCAGCAGCCAAGTGGAAGGGAATCAGCCCCAGCATTTT
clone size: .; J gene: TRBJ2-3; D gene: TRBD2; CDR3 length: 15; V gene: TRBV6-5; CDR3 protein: CASSLAGSSTDTQYF; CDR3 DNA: TGTGCCAGCAGTTTAGCGGGTTCTAGCACAGATACGCAGTATTTT
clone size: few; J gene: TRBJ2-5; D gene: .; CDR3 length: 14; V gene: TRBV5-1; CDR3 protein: CASTLYGAQETQYF; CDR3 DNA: TGCGCCAGCACCCTGTACGGGGCACAAGAGACCCAGTACTTC
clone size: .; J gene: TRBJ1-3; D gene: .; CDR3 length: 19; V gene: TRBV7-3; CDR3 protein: CASSLESSSVVVSGNTIYF; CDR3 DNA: TGTGCCAGCAGCTTAGAATCTTCGTCGGTAGTGGTCTCTGGAAACACCATATATTTT
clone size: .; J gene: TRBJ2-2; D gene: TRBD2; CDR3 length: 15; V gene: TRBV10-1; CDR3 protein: CASSECAGRAGELFF; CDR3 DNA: TGCGCCAGCAGTGAATGCGCAGGGAGGGCCGGGGAGCTGTTTTTT
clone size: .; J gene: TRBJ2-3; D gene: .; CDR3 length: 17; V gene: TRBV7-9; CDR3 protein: CASSLVPDNLRTDTQYF; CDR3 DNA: TGTGCCAGCAGCTTAGTGCCGGATAACCTCCGCACAGATACGCAGTATTTT
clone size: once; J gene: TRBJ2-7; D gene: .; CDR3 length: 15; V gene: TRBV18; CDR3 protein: CASSPPAGHMSEQYF; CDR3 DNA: TGTGCCAGCTCCCCCCCGGCAGGGCACATGTCTGAGCAGTACTTC
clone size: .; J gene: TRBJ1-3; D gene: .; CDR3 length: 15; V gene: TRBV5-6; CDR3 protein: CASSLERSSGNTIYF; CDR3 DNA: TGTGCCAGCAGCTTGGAACGGAGCTCTGGAAACACCATATATTTT
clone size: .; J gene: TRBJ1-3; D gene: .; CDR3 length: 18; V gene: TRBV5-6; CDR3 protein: CASSFIRDPRGGGNTIYF; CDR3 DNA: TGTGCCAGCAGTTTTATCCGGGACCCCCGGGGAGGTGGAAACACCATATATTTT
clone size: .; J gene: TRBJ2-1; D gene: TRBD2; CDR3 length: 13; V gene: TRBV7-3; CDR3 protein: CASSRTSFNEQFF; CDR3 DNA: TGTGCCAGCAGCAGGACTAGCTTCAATGAGCAGTTCTTC
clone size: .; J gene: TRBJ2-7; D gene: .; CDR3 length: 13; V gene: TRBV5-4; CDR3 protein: CASSLGTEREQYF; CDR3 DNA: TGTGCCAGCAGCTTGGGGACAGAAAGGGAGCAGTACTTC
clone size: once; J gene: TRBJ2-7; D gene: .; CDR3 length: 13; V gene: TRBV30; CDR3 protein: CAWSVGVSDEQYF; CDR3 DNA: TGTGCCTGGAGTGTAGGAGTCAGTGACGAGCAGTACTTC
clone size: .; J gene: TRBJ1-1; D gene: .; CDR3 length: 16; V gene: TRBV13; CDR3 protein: CASSLGPTGGYTEAFF; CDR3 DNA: TGTGCCAGCAGCTTAGGACCCACCGGAGGTTACACTGAAGCTTTCTTT
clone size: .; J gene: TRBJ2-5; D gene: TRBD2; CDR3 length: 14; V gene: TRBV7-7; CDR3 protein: CASSLAGGSETQYF; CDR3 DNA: TGTGCTAGCAGCTTAGCGGGCGGGAGTGAGACCCAGTACTTC
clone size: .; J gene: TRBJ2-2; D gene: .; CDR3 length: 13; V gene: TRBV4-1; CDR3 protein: CASSLQGPGELFF; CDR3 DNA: TGCGCCAGCAGCCTTCAGGGGCCCGGGGAGCTGTTTTTT
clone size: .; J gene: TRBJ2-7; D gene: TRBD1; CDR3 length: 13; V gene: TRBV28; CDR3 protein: CASSKTGGYEQYF; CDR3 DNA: TGTGCCAGCAGTAAGACAGGGGGCTACGAGCAGTACTTC
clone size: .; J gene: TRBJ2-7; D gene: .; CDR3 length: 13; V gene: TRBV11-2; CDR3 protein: CASSLLDPFEQYF; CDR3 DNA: TGTGCCAGCAGCCTCCTCGACCCTTTCGAGCAGTACTTC
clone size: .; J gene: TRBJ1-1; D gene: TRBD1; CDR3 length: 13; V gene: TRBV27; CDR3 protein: CASKTGGNTEAFF; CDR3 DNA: TGTGCCAGCAAGACAGGGGGGAACACTGAAGCTTTCTTT
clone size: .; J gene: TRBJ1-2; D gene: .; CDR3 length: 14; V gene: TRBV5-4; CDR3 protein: CASSLEWVADGYTF; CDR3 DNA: TGTGCCAGCAGCTTGGAGTGGGTGGCGGATGGCTACACCTTC
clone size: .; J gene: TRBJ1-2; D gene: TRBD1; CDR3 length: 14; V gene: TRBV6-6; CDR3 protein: CASSRQGLGYGYTF; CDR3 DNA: TGTGCCAGCAGTAGACAGGGGCTGGGCTATGGCTACACCTTC
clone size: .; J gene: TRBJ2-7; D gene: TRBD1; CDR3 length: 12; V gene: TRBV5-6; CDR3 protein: CASSTDRGEQYF; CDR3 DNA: TGTGCCAGCAGCACCGACAGGGGTGAGCAGTACTTC
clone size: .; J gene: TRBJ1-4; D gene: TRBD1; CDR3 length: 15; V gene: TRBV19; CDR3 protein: CASATSTGFGEKLFF; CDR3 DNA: TGTGCCAGTGCAACCTCGACAGGGTTTGGTGAAAAACTGTTTTTT
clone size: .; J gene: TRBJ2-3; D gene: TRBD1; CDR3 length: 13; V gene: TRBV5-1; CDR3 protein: CASSVTGLDTQYF; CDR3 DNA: TGCGCCAGCAGCGTGACAGGGCTAGATACGCAGTATTTT
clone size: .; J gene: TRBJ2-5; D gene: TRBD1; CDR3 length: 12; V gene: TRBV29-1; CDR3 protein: CSAPTGGETQYF; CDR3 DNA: TGCAGCGCCCCGACAGGGGGAGAGACCCAGTACTTC
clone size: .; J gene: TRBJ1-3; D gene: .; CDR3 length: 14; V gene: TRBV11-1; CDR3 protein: CASSLVQGRNTIYF; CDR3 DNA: TGTGCCAGCAGCTTAGTCCAGGGGAGAAACACCATATATTTT
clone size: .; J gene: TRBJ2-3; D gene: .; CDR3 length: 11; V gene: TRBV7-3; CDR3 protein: CASSVGVTQYF; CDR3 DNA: TGTGCCAGCAGCGTTGGAGTTACGCAGTATTTT
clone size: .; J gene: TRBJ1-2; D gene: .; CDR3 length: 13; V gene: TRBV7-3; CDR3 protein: CASSPQAGLGYTF; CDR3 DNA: TGTGCCAGCAGCCCTCAAGCGGGACTTGGCTACACCTTC
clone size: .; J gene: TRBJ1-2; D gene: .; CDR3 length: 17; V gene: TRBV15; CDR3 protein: CATSRERGSGTLWGYTF; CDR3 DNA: TGTGCCACCAGCAGAGAACGAGGGAGCGGGACATTATGGGGCTACACCTTC
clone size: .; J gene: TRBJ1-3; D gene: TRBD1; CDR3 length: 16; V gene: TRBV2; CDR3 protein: CASRAQQGKAGNTIYF; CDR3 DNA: TGTGCCAGCAGAGCCCAACAGGGGAAGGCTGGAAACACCATATATTTT
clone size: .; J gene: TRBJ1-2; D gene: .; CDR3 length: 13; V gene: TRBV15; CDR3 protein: CATSRGAGTGYTF; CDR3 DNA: TGTGCCACCAGCAGAGGAGCGGGGACGGGCTACACCTTC
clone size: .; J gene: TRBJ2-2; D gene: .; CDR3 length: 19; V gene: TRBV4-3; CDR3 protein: CASSQDHGAGRGGTGELFF; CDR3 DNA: TGCGCCAGCAGCCAAGATCATGGGGCTGGCAGGGGAGGGACCGGGGAGCTGTTTTTT
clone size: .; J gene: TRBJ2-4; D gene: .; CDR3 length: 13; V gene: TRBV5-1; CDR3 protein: CASSWGAGNIQYF; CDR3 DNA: TGCGCCAGCAGTTGGGGGGCCGGAAACATTCAGTACTTC
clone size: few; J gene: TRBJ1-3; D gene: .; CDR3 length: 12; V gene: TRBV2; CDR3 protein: CASAGNGNTIYF; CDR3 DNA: TGTGCCAGCGCTGGAAATGGAAACACCATATATTTT
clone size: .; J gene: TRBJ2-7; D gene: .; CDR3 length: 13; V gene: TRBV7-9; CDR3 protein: CASSLAGAYEQYF; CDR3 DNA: TGTGCCAGCAGCTTAGCGGGAGCTTACGAGCAGTACTTC
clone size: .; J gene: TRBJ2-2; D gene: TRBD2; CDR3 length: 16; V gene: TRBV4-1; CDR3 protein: CASSQVAGTNTGELFF; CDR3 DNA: TGCGCCAGCAGCCAAGTAGCGGGAACGAACACCGGGGAGCTGTTTTTT
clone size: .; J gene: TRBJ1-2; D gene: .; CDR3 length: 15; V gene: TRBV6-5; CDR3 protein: CASSYSVPLSYGYTF; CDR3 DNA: TGTGCCAGCAGTTACTCGGTCCCCCTAAGTTATGGCTACACCTTC
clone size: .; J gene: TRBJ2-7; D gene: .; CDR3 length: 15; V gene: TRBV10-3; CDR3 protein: CAISELGGSSYEQYF; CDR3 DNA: TGTGCCATCAGTGAGTTGGGGGGATCCTCCTACGAGCAGTACTTC
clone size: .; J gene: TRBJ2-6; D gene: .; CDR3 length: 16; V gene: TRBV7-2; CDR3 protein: CASSLASSSGANVLTF; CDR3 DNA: TGTGCCAGCAGCTTAGCGTCTAGCTCTGGGGCCAACGTCCTGACTTTC
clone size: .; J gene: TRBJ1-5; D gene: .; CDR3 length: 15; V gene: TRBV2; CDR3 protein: CASSYALSGEQPQHF; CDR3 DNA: TGTGCCAGCAGTTATGCCCTCTCGGGGGAACAGCCCCAGCATTTT
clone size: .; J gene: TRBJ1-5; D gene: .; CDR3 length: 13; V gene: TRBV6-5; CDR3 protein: CASSLDRNQPQHF; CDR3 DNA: TGTGCCAGCAGCTTGGACAGAAATCAGCCCCAGCATTTT
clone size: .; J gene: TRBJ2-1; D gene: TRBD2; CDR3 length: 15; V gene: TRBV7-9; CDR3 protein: CASSATSGEANEQFF; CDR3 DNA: TGTGCCAGCAGCGCGACTAGCGGGGAGGCCAATGAGCAGTTCTTC
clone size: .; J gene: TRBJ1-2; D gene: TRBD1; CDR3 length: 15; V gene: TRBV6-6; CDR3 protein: CASSQGALFVSGYTF; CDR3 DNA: TGTGCCAGCAGTCAGGGGGCGCTTTTTGTCTCTGGCTACACCTTC
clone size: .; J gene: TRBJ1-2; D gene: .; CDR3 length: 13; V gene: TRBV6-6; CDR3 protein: CASRPQGRDGYTF; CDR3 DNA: TGTGCCAGCAGACCACAGGGCCGGGATGGCTACACCTTC
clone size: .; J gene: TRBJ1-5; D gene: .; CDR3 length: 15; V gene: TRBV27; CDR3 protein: CASSLIMGPNQPQHF; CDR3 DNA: TGTGCCAGCAGTTTAATAATGGGGCCAAATCAGCCCCAGCATTTT
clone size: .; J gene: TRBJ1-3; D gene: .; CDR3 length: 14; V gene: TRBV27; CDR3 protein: CASSSRSSGNTIYF; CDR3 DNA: TGTGCCAGCAGTTCGCGTAGCTCTGGAAACACCATATATTTT
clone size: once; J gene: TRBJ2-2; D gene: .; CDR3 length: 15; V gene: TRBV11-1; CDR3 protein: CASSLTARATGELFF; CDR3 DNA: TGTGCCAGCAGCTTAACCGCAAGGGCCACCGGGGAGCTGTTTTTT
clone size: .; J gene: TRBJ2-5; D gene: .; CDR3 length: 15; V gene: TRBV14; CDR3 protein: CASSPLGGPGETQYF; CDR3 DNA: TGTGCCAGCAGCCCCCTGGGGGGGCCCGGAGAGACCCAGTACTTC
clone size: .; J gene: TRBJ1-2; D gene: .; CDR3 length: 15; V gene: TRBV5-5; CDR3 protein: CASSFSAASNYGYTF; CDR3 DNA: TGTGCCAGCAGCTTCTCGGCAGCGTCTAACTATGGCTACACCTTC
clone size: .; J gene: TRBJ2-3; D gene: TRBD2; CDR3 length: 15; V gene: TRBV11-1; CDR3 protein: CASTASGGATDTQYF; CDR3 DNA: TGTGCCAGCACCGCTAGCGGGGGGGCCACAGATACGCAGTATTTT
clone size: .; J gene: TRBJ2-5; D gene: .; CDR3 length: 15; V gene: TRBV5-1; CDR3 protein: CASRWIGGGQETQYF; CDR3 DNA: TGCGCCAGCAGATGGATCGGGGGAGGACAAGAGACCCAGTACTTC
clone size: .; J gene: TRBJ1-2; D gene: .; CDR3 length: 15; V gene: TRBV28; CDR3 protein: CASTPLAGVNYGYTF; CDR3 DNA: TGTGCCAGCACCCCCTTGGCCGGCGTAAACTATGGCTACACCTTC
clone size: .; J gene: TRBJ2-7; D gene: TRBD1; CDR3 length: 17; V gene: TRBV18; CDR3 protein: CASSPLGPGTGAFEQYF; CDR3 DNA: TGTGCCAGCTCACCACTGGGTCCCGGGACAGGGGCCTTCGAGCAGTACTTC
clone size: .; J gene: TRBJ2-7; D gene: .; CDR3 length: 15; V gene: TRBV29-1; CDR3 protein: CSARGRLTPPYEQYF; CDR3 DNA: TGCAGCGCCCGCGGCAGGCTGACTCCACCCTACGAGCAGTACTTC
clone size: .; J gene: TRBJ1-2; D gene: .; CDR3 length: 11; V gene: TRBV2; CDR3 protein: CASSQRGSYTF; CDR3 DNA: TGTGCCAGCAGTCAACGGGGGAGCTACACCTTC
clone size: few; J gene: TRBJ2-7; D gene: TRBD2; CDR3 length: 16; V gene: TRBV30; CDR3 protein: CACASGSALGRYEQYF; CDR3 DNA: TGTGCCTGCGCTAGCGGGAGTGCTTTGGGACGTTACGAGCAGTACTTC
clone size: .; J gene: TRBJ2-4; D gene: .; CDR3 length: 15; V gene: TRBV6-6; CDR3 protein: CASSPFGGAQNIQYF; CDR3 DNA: TGTGCCAGCAGTCCTTTTGGAGGGGCCCAAAACATTCAGTACTTC
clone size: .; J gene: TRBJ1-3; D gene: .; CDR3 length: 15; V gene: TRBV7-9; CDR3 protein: CASSPQTGFGNTIYF; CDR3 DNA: TGTGCCAGCAGCCCCCAAACAGGGTTTGGAAACACCATATATTTT
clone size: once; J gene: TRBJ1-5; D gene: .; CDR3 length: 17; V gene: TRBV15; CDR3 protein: CATSSRPKGGGNQPQHF; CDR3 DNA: TGTGCCACCAGTTCGAGGCCCAAGGGGGGGGGCAATCAGCCCCAGCATTTT
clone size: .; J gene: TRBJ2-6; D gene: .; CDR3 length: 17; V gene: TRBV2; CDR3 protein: CASSETTGSSGANVLTF; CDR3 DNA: TGTGCCAGCAGTGAGACGACGGGGAGCTCTGGGGCCAACGTCCTGACTTTC